A single sample gave rise to the 32 T cell receptor beta chains below, sequenced in a study of PD-L1 blockade in urothelial cancer (dated by TCRdb to the late 2010s). The library was generated by the immunoSEQ multiplex PCR assay. Sourced from immuneACCESS, this table was stored by TCRdb with only in-frame sequences that have V and J called. A share of the clones is absent; for the studies checked, an unresolved V gene accounts for under half, and the remainder has no known explanation. In all, the sample holds some 67,000 clones, and roughly 89% of those were seen once. The top ten constitute roughly 3.4% of the sample. The sequenced sample was PBMCs, obtained around atezolizumab (anti-PD-L1) treatment. The receptor source for this set is a man between 60 and 70 years old with urothelial cancer.

This sequence joins TRBV7-2 and TRBJ1-2; perhaps TRBD1 as D (6 bases). The V end was cut by 6 bases, the J end by 5 bases, with 13 bases between. The CDR3 is 13 amino acids. Germline V gives CDR1 SGHTA, CDR2 FQGNSA. The CDR3 is CASSSGTPYGYTF. CDR3 nucleotide sequence: TGTGCCAGCAGTTCCGGGACACCTTATGGCTACACCTTC.

J is TRBJ2-3 and V is TRBV5-1, with TRBD2 as a possible D gene (6 bases). This CDR3 spans 13 amino acids. Germline V lookup: CDR1 SGHRS, CDR2 YFSETQ. V was trimmed by 4 bases and J by 2 bases, leaving 8 bases between them. As DNA, the CDR3 is TGCGCCAGCAGCGGCGGGGTCACAGATACGCAGTATTTT. Amino acids: CASSGGVTDTQYF.

The gene calls are TRBV9 and TRBJ2-7; D may be TRBD2 (7 bases). Trimming pared 0 bases from V and 7 bases from J, leaving 14 bases between. Germline lookup yields CDR1 SGDLS and CDR2 YYNGEE. This CDR3 has 14 residues. CDR3 loop: CASSVAGGQREQYF. In nucleotides, the CDR3 is TGTGCCAGCAGCGTAGCCGGGGGGCAGAGGGAGCAGTACTTC.

This clone was seen a few times. The V gene is TRBV7-8, the J gene TRBJ1-5; 9 positions match TRBD1. Germline V gene sequence: CDR1 SGHVS, CDR2 FQNEAQ. This CDR3 region has 15 residues. The ends lost 5 bases at V and 5 bases at J; junction bases unmatched: 7. CDR3 sequence (DNA): TGTGCCAGCAGCCATCGGACAGGGGTTTATCAGCCCCAGCATTTT. Translating gives CASSHRTGVYQPQHF.

This chain connects TRBV5-1 to TRBJ1-2, with 10 bases matching TRBD1. Per the germline V gene, CDR1 is SGHRS and CDR2 is YFSETQ. V lost 4 bases, J lost 7 bases, and 7 bases stayed unmatched. This CDR3 region has 14 residues. The CDR3, as DNA: TGCGCCAGCAGCGAACCGGGACAGGGGACTGGCTACACCTTC. Translation: CASSEPGQGTGYTF.

The V gene is TRBV20-1, the J gene TRBJ1-2; D not resolved. In germline, CDR1 is DFQATT, CDR2 SNEGSKA (reference sequence). The CDR3 length is 11 residues. The V gene lost 3 bases and the J gene lost 6 bases, with 8 bases spanning the gap. The CDR3 protein is CSASLGHGYTF. CDR3 nucleotide sequence: TGCAGTGCTAGTCTGGGCCATGGCTACACCTTC.

CDR3 sequence: CASSQRTGGDQPQHF. CDR3 DNA sequence: TGTGCCAGCAGCCAACGGACAGGGGGGGATCAGCCCCAGCATTTT. This rearrangement joins TRBV28 to TRBJ1-5, with TRBD1 identical over 10 bases. This CDR3 has 15 residues. The V gene's germline CDR1 is MDHEN and CDR2 SYDVKM. Germline trimming cut 6 bases from V and 5 bases from J; bases unmatched to any gene: 7.

This clone was seen just once. The chain has TRBV19 and TRBJ1-5, with a possible D match to TRBD1 (5 bases). V dropped 6 bases and J dropped 5 bases, with 17 bases sitting between them. CDR1 and CDR2 (germline): LNHDA, SQIVND (reference sequence). The CDR3 extends over 15 amino acids. DNA of the CDR3: TGTGCCAGTAGGGGGAACAGGCAAGCTTATCAGCCCCAGCATTTT. It yields the protein CASRGNRQAYQPQHF.

The V gene is TRBV5-1, the J gene TRBJ2-1; 7 positions match TRBD2. CDR3 size: 14 residues. Germline V lookup: CDR1 SGHRS, CDR2 YFSETQ. Germline trimming cut 4 bases from V and 4 bases from J; bases unmatched to any gene: 5. CDR3 sequence: CASSSGDDYNEQFF. CDR3 nucleotides: TGCGCCAGCAGCAGCGGGGACGATTACAATGAGCAGTTCTTC.

With regard to this clone: Germline is not matched at one junction end, which may reflect a read error. The rearrangement links TRBV2 to TRBJ2-7; D is perhaps TRBD1 (5 bases). Per the germline V gene, CDR1 is SNHLY and CDR2 is FYNNEI. CDR3 length: 15 amino acids. The CDR3 is CASSEGANRGYEQYF. DNA for the CDR3: TGTGCCAGCAGCGAAGGGGCCAATCGTGGCTACGAGCAGTACTTC.

The chain recombines TRBV30 with TRBJ1-5; 7 bases are shared with TRBD1. The CDR3 has 16 residues. Germline values: CDR1 GTSNPN, CDR2 SVGIG (reference sequence). Losses at the gene ends were 0 bases for V and 3 bases for J; bases not matched to a gene: 8. CDR3 in DNA: TGTGCCTGGAGTGTATGGGGACAGAGCTTCAATCAGCCCCAGCATTTT. Its translation: CAWSVWGQSFNQPQHF.

The genes are TRBV5-4 and TRBJ1-1; D is unresolved. The germline V gene encodes CDR1 SGHNT and CDR2 YYREEE (reference sequence). V lost 0 bases and J 1 base, leaving 7 bases between the germline ends. The CDR3 is 14 amino acids. As DNA, the CDR3 is TGTGCCAGCAGCTTGGGTTACGGGAACACTGAAGCTTTCTTT. It encodes CASSLGYGNTEAFF.

The chain uses TRBV25-1 and TRBJ2-7; a possible D gene is TRBD1 (6 bases). Between the trimmed V and J ends, which lost 3 bases and 5 bases, there was a span of 17 bases. CDR3 length equals 15 residues. Germline lookup yields CDR1 MGHDK and CDR2 SYGVNS. CDR3: CASSDPPGRGNEQYF. The CDR3, as DNA: TGTGCCAGCAGTGACCCTCCCGGAAGGGGGAACGAGCAGTACTTC.

The gene calls are TRBV30 and TRBJ1-6; tentatively, D is TRBD1 (6 bases). Germline CDR1 and CDR2: GTSNPN and SVGIG (reference sequence). This CDR3 comprises 14 residues. Trimming took 3 bases from V and 6 from J, leaving 12 bases between them. This chain's CDR3 is CAWRVRGGNSPLHF. The CDR3 DNA reads TGTGCCTGGAGGGTCAGAGGGGGTAATTCACCCCTCCACTTT. The whole variable domain, filled in from reference TRBV30 and TRBJ1-6, reads SQTIHQWPATLVQPVGSPLSLECTVEGTSNPNLYWYRQAAGRGLQLLFYSVGIGQISSEVPQNLSASRPQDRQFILSSKKLLLSDSGFYLCAWRVRGGNSPLHFGNGTRLTVT.

In this sample, this clone turned up a few times. CDR3 sequence: CASSQLAGAYNEQFF. DNA for the CDR3: TGTGCCAGCAGCCAACTAGCGGGGGCCTACAATGAGCAGTTCTTC. This chain uses TRBV7-2 with TRBJ2-1, with 11 nucleotides matching TRBD2. This CDR3 comprises 15 residues. Germline V gene sequence: CDR1 SGHTA, CDR2 FQGNSA. V shed 5 bases, J shed 2 bases, and the junction held 2 bases outside the gene matches.

This CDR3 reads CASSTPPGTGGYEQYF. The CDR3 DNA follows: TGTGCCAGTAGTACCCCTCCGGGGACAGGGGGCTACGAGCAGTACTTC. This chain connects TRBV19 to TRBJ2-7, with TRBD1 matching 11 bases. With V trimmed by 4 bases and J by 3 bases, 8 bases remained unmatched. The CDR3 extends over 16 amino acids. Germline V CDR1 and CDR2: LNHDA, SQIVND (reference sequence). Complete variable domain (other parts from reference TRBV19 and TRBJ2-7): DGGITQSPKYLFRKEGQNVTLSCEQNLNHDAMYWYRQDPGQGLRLIYYSQIVNDFQKGDIAEGYSVSREKKESFPLTVTSAQKNPTAFYLCASSTPPGTGGYEQYFGPGTRLTVT.

This clone has a single count. The chain employs TRBV5-5 and TRBJ2-3; 9 bases align to TRBD1. Per germline, CDR1 SGHKS and CDR2 YYEKEE (reference sequence). The CDR3 runs to 16 residues. V lost 4 bases and J lost 2; bases outside the gene matches: 8. The CDR3 loop reads CASSPHRGRDTDTQYF. In nucleotides, the CDR3 is TGTGCCAGCAGCCCACACAGGGGGCGTGACACAGATACGCAGTATTTT.

This chain joins TRBV19 and TRBJ2-2, with D maybe TRBD2 (6 bases). The length of the CDR3 is 15 residues. The germline CDR1 and CDR2 sequences are LNHDA and SQIVND (reference sequence). Trimming removed 1 base at V and 5 bases at J, with 11 bases between. The CDR3 DNA follows: TGTGCCAGTAGTATAGGCTCTGCGGGGACCGGGGAGCTGTTTTTT. It translates to CASSIGSAGTGELFF.

This rearrangement joins TRBV4-1 to TRBJ2-7, with TRBD1 identical over 7 bases. Germline V gene sequence: CDR1 MGHRA, CDR2 YSYEKL. V was clipped by 2 bases and J by 2 bases; unmatched bases: 6. The CDR3 consists of 15 residues. The CDR3 loop is CASSQSSGGPYEQYF. CDR3 in DNA: TGCGCCAGCAGCCAATCGTCAGGGGGACCCTACGAGCAGTACTTC.

The rearrangement links TRBV27 to TRBJ2-7; D may be TRBD2 (5 bases). CDR3 length: 13 amino acids. V lost 5 bases and J 7 bases, leaving 15 bases between the germline ends. Germline CDR1 reads MNHEY; CDR2 reads SMNVEV (reference sequence). In DNA form, the CDR3 reads TGTGCCAGCAGTGCCGGCCATTCGGGGGAGCAGTACTTC. Translation: CASSAGHSGEQYF.

The chain links TRBV15 to TRBJ2-7, with 8 bases aligning to TRBD2. CDR3 size: 16 residues. The V and J ends lost 0 bases and 5 bases, in that order; junction bases with no gene match: 9. Germline V gives CDR1 LNHNV, CDR2 YYDKDF (reference sequence). For the CDR3, the DNA is TGTGCCACCAGCAGAGACCCTACTAGCGGATCAAACGAGCAGTACTTC. Protein: CATSRDPTSGSNEQYF.

The chain couples TRBV28 to TRBJ2-1; D may be TRBD1 (5 bases). Germline V gives CDR1 MDHEN, CDR2 SYDVKM. The CDR3 loop spans 15 amino acids. Trimming stripped 4 bases from V and 4 bases from J, with 14 bases between. CDR3 sequence (DNA): TGTGCCAGCAGTTCAAAAATACGACAGTACAATGAGCAGTTCTTC. Protein product: CASSSKIRQYNEQFF.

The V and J genes are TRBV10-3 and TRBJ2-6; 8 bases line up with TRBD1. The CDR3 consists of 16 residues. Per germline, CDR1 ENHRY and CDR2 SYGVKD. The ends lost 11 bases at V and 0 bases at J; junction bases unmatched: 9. In DNA form, the CDR3 reads TGTGCCGCGCTGACAGGGGCGGACTCTGGGGCCAACGTCCTGACTTTC. This translates into CAALTGADSGANVLTF.

Details on this clone: One junction end does not reproduce the germline sequence, and a read error may be involved. V is TRBV18 and J is TRBJ1-4, with 7 bases fitting TRBD1. This CDR3 comprises 14 residues. The germline CDR1 and CDR2 sequences are KGHSH and LQKENI. CDR3 sequence: CASSPQGSNEKLFF. In DNA, the CDR3 is TGTGCCAGCTCGCCACAGGGGTCTAATGAAAAACTGTTTTTT.

The chain combines TRBV4-1 with TRBJ1-2; D gene unclear. This CDR3 has 14 amino acids. The V end lost 5 bases, the J end lost 1 base, and 11 bases lay between the germline ends. Germline-derived CDR1 and CDR2 are MGHRA and YSYEKL. The CDR3 loop reads CASSRYTFNYGYTF. The CDR3 DNA sequence: TGCGCCAGCAGCAGATACACCTTTAACTATGGCTACACCTTC.

The J gene is TRBJ2-3, the V gene TRBV5-6, with TRBD1 matching 8 bases. CDR3 length equals 15 residues. CDR1 and CDR2 from the germline V gene are SGHDT and YYEEEE. Unmatched junction bases numbered 1, after V lost 1 base and J lost 0 bases. The CDR3: CASSLWTGSTDTQYF. In DNA, the CDR3 is TGTGCCAGCAGCTTGTGGACAGGGAGCACAGATACGCAGTATTTT.

V and J are TRBV5-4 and TRBJ1-1, with 7 bases that match TRBD1. Germline loops: CDR1 SGHNT, CDR2 YYREEE (reference sequence). The CDR3 totals 13 residues. CDR3 in DNA: TGTGCTCTCGCGCCAGGGGGGAACACTGAAGCTTTCTTT. Its translation: CALAPGGNTEAFF.

This chain uses TRBV19 with TRBJ2-1; TRBD1 matches 7 bases. Germline V gives CDR1 LNHDA, CDR2 SQIVND (reference sequence). V shed 6 bases, J shed 5 bases, and the junction held 13 bases outside the gene matches. This CDR3 contains 16 residues. The CDR3 DNA follows: TGTGCCAGTAGACGGACAGGTACCACCTACGACAATGAGCAGTTCTTC. Protein sequence: CASRRTGTTYDNEQFF.

The chain carries TRBV19 and TRBJ1-2; D might be TRBD1 (5 bases). Germline values: CDR1 LNHDA, CDR2 SQIVND (reference sequence). Trimming left V 8 bases short and J 5 bases short, with 15 bases between. CDR3 size: 13 residues. The CDR3 loop is CASAPLTEYGYTF. CDR3 DNA: TGTGCCAGTGCCCCTCTGACAGAGTATGGCTACACCTTC.

The chain carries TRBV2 and TRBJ1-2; D is perhaps TRBD1 (5 bases). The CDR3 has 16 residues. Germline V lookup: CDR1 SNHLY, CDR2 FYNNEI. V lost 4 bases and J 1 base, leaving 16 bases between the germline ends. The CDR3 here is CASSGESQVINYGYTF. As DNA, the CDR3 is TGTGCCAGCAGTGGGGAATCACAGGTCATTAACTATGGCTACACCTTC.

The chain joins TRBV9 to TRBJ2-5; perhaps TRBD2 as D (5 bases). Per the germline V gene, CDR1 is SGDLS and CDR2 is YYNGEE. Between the trimmed V and J ends, which lost 3 bases and 4 bases, there was a span of 13 bases. The CDR3 is 14 residues long. CDR3 DNA sequence: TGTGCCAGCAGCGACCGAGGGCCTCGAGAGACCCAGTACTTC. Amino acid sequence: CASSDRGPRETQYF.

The gene calls are TRBV4-2 and TRBJ1-6; no clear D. The CDR3 sequence is 17 residues long. The V gene's germline CDR1 is LGHNA and CDR2 YNFKEQ. Trimming pared 0 bases from V and 9 bases from J, leaving 18 bases between. CDR3 region: CASSQDGDKNGGSPLHF. Written as DNA, the CDR3 is TGTGCCAGCAGCCAAGATGGGGATAAAAATGGAGGTTCACCCCTCCACTTT.